This T cell receptor beta chain came from a study of shared clonotypes between healthy human individuals (TCRdb year 2020). As for the study more broadly: The cohort comprised two women and a few men aged 18 to 49 years. Per donor, three plates each were used for CD4 naive and CD4 memory, two for CD8 naive, and one for CD8 memory. The study deeply sequenced blood TCR repertoires of five healthy adults to estimate repertoire size and the extent of clonotype sharing between individuals. To increase sequencing depth and limit assay-specific biases, different laboratories used diverse techniques to prepare libraries and sequence TCR repertoires. Between about 0.9 and 10 billion PBMCs per donor were obtained by leukapheresis.

Using the deep immunoSEQ assay, multiplex PCR amplified TCR CDR3 regions from genomic DNA. Genomic DNA extracted from each cell subset was distributed evenly over all wells of several immunoSEQ 96-well plates, and each plate served as one replicate. For sorted subsets, about 0.2 ug genomic DNA, equal to 30,000 or so T cell genomes, was loaded into each replicate PCR. Purified libraries were measured with a Qubit 3.0 fluorometer, size-checked on a Bioanalyzer 2100, and measured again with the KAPA Library Quantification kit. Every immunoSEQ 96-well plate was sequenced on a dedicated single-read 150-cycle Illumina NextSeq 550 flow cell. Under the source paper's analysis protocol: Because the immunoSEQ output included only junctional sequences and no quality scores, the filtering could not be the same as the filtering used for full-length reads. To assign V/J genes and CDR3, sequences were annotated against IMGT germline references using PyIR, a Python wrapper for IgBLAST v1.9. Reads were filtered out if the reads had weak V/J assignments (E-value above 1e-6), no CDR3, stop codons, out-of-frame junctions, or ambiguous translated residues. A V3J clonotype was defined by an identical inferred V gene, J gene, and CDR3 amino acid sequence. The percentage overlap between two repertoires was calculated by dividing the number of shared unique clonotypes by the size of the smaller repertoire. Repertoire richness was assessed with RTK rarefaction, the Chao1 estimator, and Recon v2.1 estimates of unobserved clonotypes. OLGA was used to compute generation probabilities for all TCRbeta clonotypes that the gDNA method yielded from a handful of donors. The immuneACCESS repertoire file appears here via TCRdb, limited to in-frame rearrangements. These files lack a portion of the clones; in checked studies, under half of the deficit traces to unresolved V genes, and the cause of the others is not known. The DNA gave D and trimming, while V, J and clone size come from that table. For this sample the table gives roughly 1 million clones, of which roughly 70% were detected only once. Approximately 1.5% of the sample belongs to the ten largest clones.

What the work shows at the level of the full study, not this receptor alone: Naive subsets generally had larger estimated clonotype richness than memory subsets did. The small number of donors limited the genetic and exposure-history diversity represented. Even with the large sequencing depth, rarefaction of the sorted-subset datasets indicated that sequencing was incomplete. Compared with non-shared clonotypes, clonotypes shared by all four sorted-subset donors had higher generation probabilities. Sampling was restricted to blood, and TCR repertoires in tissues likely differ from the TCR repertoires found in blood. Pairwise subsampling indicated that sequencing depth was expected to affect the degree of clonotype sharing among donors. When a handful of donors were compared, the shared fraction of clonotypes was about 5% for naive CD4, 3.5% for naive CD8, 2.3% for memory CD4, and roughly 0.43% for memory CD8.

The donors were healthy, HIV-negative adults with no recently reported acute infections or vaccinations. Only Caucasian adults living in Nashville, Tennessee, USA were represented among the donors. CD4+ T cells were enriched by magnetic negative selection, after which naive cells were positively selected on CD45RA and the negative fraction was taken as the memory subset. After blood collection by leukapheresis, PBMCs were isolated using Ficoll-Histopaque density gradient centrifugation and then cryopreserved in the vapor phase of liquid nitrogen. Analytical flow cytometry was used to check the purity and quantity of every magnetically sorted T cell population. From each sorted fraction, genomic DNA was isolated and quantified by UV absorbance on a Nanodrop 2000c. Points on this clone: Its antigen is unknown. Base quality data are lacking; no much larger clone is found one base away.

The clonotype was recovered from a man between 18 and 29 years old in good health. Specimen: memory CD4+ T cells sorted from blood. Sample cell subset or site, as interpreted from the label and publication: CD45RA-negative fraction.

CDR3 sequence: CAWSRTGKNTEAFF. The DNA sequence is given as TGTGCCTGGAGTAGGACAGGGAAAAACACTGAAGCTTTCTTT. The sequence is built from TRBV30 and TRBJ1-1; TRBD1 matches 8 bases in the middle. The germline V gene (reference sequence) sets CDR1 to GTSNPN and CDR2 to SVGIG. The CDR3 measures 14 amino acids from cysteine to phenylalanine. Only CDR3 DNA remains: 42 bases, in frame from the first base. The V end gives up 2 bases and the J end 2 bases, leaving 4 bases in the junction not matched to a gene.